The next 8 T cell receptor beta chains were all read from a single sample in a study of early stage breast cancer tumors. The protocol was immunoSEQ multiplex PCR, while the TCRdb copy is restricted to in-frame clones and leaves out a portion. This sample yields about 3,500 clones, of which 65% to 80% are seen a single time; roughly 18% belongs to the top ten. Sequencing was done on a sample of breast tumor tissue. The receptors were sampled from a person aged 40-50 years with breast cancer.

V gene TRBV7-2 combines with J gene TRBJ1-2, with a possible D match to TRBD1 (5 bases). The CDR3 spans 13 residues. Per the germline V gene, CDR1 is SGHTA and CDR2 is FQGNSA. Trimming cost V 8 bases and J 5 bases, with 15 bases left between them. In nucleotides, the CDR3 is TGTGCCAGCGGGCAGCCATCAGGGTATGGCTACACCTTC. Protein sequence: CASGQPSGYGYTF.

This rearrangement joins TRBV5-5 to TRBJ2-7; 9 nucleotides match TRBD2. CDR3 length: 16 amino acids. V lost 4 bases and J lost 2; bases outside the gene matches: 10. In germline, CDR1 is SGHKS, CDR2 YYEKEE (reference sequence). CDR3 amino acids: CASSPHLSGSPYEQYF. CDR3 nucleotide sequence: TGTGCCAGCAGCCCCCACCTTAGCGGGAGCCCCTACGAGCAGTACTTC.

The rearrangement uses TRBV4-1 and TRBJ2-1; D not certain. This CDR3 has 16 residues. CDR1 is MGHRA and CDR2 is YSYEKL in the germline V gene. The V end was cut by 0 bases, the J end by 3 bases, with 12 bases between. CDR3 DNA: TGCGCCAGCAGCCAAGAGCTTGCGGCTTTCTACAATGAGCAGTTCTTC. Amino acids: CASSQELAAFYNEQFF.

This clone has just one count. This sequence joins TRBV5-5 and TRBJ2-5; 7 bases align to TRBD2. The assigned J gene may be wrong: the sequence end matches TRBJ2-7 better. This CDR3 has 17 amino acids. CDR1 is SGHKS and CDR2 is YYEKEE in the germline V gene (reference sequence). CDR3 DNA sequence: TGTGCCAGCACTCCTTTCGGGATGGGGGAGGGCCTCGACGAGCAGTACTTC. Translation gives CASTPFGMGEGLDEQYF.

CDR3 residues: CASSSAPRYTDTQYF. CDR3 nucleotides: TGTGCCAGCAGTAGTGCCCCGCGATACACAGATACGCAGTATTTT. V usage is TRBV6-5 and J usage is TRBJ2-3; D gene uncertain. Germline CDR1 and CDR2: MNHEY and SVGAGI. The CDR3 is made up of 15 amino acids. V was clipped by 5 bases and J by 2 bases, with 14 bases between them.

The V gene is TRBV29-1, the J gene TRBJ1-4; 7 positions match TRBD1. Unmatched junction bases numbered 5, after V lost 7 bases and J lost 0 bases. Germline values: CDR1 SQVTM, CDR2 ANQGSEA. The CDR3 totals 14 residues. The CDR3 here is CSAIQGSTNEKLFF. CDR3 nucleotide sequence: TGCAGCGCGATACAGGGGTCAACTAATGAAAAACTGTTTTTT.

This clone has a handful of counts. The V gene is TRBV2, the J gene TRBJ1-5; 7 bases map to TRBD1. The ends lost 6 bases at V and 7 bases at J; junction bases unmatched: 12. This CDR3 has 15 residues. The germline gives CDR1 SNHLY, CDR2 FYNNEI. CDR3: CASSQTRTGAQPQHF. Written as DNA, the CDR3 is TGTGCCAGCAGCCAGACACGGACAGGCGCCCAGCCCCAGCATTTT.

J is TRBJ1-5 and V is TRBV7-3, with D perhaps matching TRBD1 (5 bases). There are 16 residues in the CDR3. The V gene lost 2 bases and the J gene lost 3 bases, with 14 bases spanning the gap. Germline V gene lookup returns CDR1 SGHTA and CDR2 FQGTGA. The CDR3 spells CASSLPRTRDNQPQHF. The CDR3 coding sequence is TGTGCCAGCAGCTTACCGAGGACAAGGGACAATCAGCCCCAGCATTTT.